This T cell receptor (beta chain) originates from a study of shared clonotypes between healthy human individuals. Regarding the study as a whole: Estimated clonotype richness was generally higher in naive than memory subsets.

To note about this clone: Its antigen is unidentified.

Clones were sequenced by immunoSEQ multiplex PCR, and TCRdb holds only the in-frame ones, with some missing. This table has hundreds of thousands of clones, 90% to 96% appearing once. The sequencing sample was made of naive CD4+ T cells sorted from blood. Indicated subset: CD45RA+ positively selected. The receptor was derived from a woman under 40 in good health.

The CDR3 DNA reads as TGTGCCAGCAGCTTAGATTATCAGGGGCGAGGCTACACCTTC. Amino acid sequence: CASSLDYQGRGYTF. The V call is TRBV7-1, the J call TRBJ1-2; possibly TRBD1 for D (6 bases). TRBV7-1 is identified as an open reading frame with a role that is uncertain. The CDR3 spans 14 residues. Trimming removed 4 bases at V and 8 bases at J, with 17 bases between.